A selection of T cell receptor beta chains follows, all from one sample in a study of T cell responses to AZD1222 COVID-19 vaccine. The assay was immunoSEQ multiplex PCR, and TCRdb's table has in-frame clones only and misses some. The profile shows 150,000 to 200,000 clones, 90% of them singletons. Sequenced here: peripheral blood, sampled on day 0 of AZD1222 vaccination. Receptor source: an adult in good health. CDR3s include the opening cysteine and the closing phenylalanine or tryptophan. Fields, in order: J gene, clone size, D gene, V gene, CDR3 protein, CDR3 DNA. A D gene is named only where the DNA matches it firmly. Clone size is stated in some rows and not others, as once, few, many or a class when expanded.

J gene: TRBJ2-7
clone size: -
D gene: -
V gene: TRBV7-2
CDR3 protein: CASSLAIRASSTREQYF
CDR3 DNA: TGTGCCAGCAGCTTAGCGATACGGGCGTCCTCTACGAGGGAGCAGTACTTC

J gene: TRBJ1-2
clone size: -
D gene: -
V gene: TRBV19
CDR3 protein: CASSTLSGGDYGYTF
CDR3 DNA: TGTGCCAGTAGTACCCTTTCGGGGGGGGACTATGGCTACACCTTC

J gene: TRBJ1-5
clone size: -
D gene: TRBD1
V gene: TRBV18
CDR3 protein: CASSQSPTGQEQPQHF
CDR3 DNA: TGTGCCAGCTCTCAAAGTCCGACAGGGCAGGAACAGCCCCAGCATTTT

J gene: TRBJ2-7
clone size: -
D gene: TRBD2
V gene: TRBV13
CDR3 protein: CASSYQLGGRDPREQYF
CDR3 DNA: TGTGCCAGCAGCTACCAACTCGGAGGGAGGGATCCTAGAGAGCAGTACTTC

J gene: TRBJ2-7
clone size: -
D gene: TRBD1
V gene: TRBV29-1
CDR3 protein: CSVVDRDRPYEQYF
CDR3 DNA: TGCAGCGTTGTGGATCGGGACAGGCCCTACGAGCAGTACTTC

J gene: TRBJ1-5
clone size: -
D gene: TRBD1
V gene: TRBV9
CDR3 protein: CASSVPPGQGAPPQHF
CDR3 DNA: TGTGCCAGCAGCGTCCCCCCGGGACAGGGCGCACCGCCCCAGCATTTT

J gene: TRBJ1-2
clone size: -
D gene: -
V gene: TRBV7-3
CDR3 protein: CASSPSLDRNYGYTF
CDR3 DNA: TGTGCCAGCAGCCCCTCCCTGGACAGAAACTATGGCTACACCTTC

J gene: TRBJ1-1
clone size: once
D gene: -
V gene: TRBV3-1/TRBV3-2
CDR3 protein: CASSQERGLAEAFF
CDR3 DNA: TGTGCCAGCAGCCAAGAAAGGGGTTTAGCTGAAGCTTTCTTT

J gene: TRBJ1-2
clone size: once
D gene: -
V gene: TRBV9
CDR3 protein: CASSVEGQNNYGYTF
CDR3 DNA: TGTGCCAGCAGCGTAGAGGGGCAAAACAACTATGGCTACACCTTC

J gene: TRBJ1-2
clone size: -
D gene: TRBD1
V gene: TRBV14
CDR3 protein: CASSQATGGGYTF
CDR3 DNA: TGTGCCAGCAGCCAAGCTACAGGGGGAGGCTACACCTTC

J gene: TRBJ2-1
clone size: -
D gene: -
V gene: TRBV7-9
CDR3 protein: CASSLPGFYNEQFF
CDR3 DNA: TGTGCCAGCAGCTTACCGGGGTTCTACAATGAGCAGTTCTTC

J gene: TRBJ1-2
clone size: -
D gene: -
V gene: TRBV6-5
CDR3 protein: CASSSPGEPNYGYTF
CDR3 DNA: TGTGCCAGCAGCTCCCCCGGGGAACCTAACTATGGCTACACCTTC

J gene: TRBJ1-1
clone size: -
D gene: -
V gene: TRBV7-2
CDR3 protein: CASSLGRGLSSEAFF
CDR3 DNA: TGTGCCAGCAGCTTAGGGCGGGGGCTAAGTTCTGAAGCTTTCTTT

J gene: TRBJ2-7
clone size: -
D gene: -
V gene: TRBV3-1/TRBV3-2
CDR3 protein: CASSQVRKKGPSSYEQYF
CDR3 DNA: TGTGCCAGCAGCCAAGTGCGAAAGAAGGGGCCGTCATCCTACGAGCAGTACTTC

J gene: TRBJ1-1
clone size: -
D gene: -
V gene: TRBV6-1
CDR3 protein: CASSEALWGVEAFF
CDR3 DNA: TGTGCCAGCAGTGAAGCGCTTTGGGGCGTTGAAGCTTTCTTT

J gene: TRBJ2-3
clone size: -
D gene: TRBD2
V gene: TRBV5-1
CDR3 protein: CASSLQTSAGTDTQYF
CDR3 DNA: TGCGCCAGCAGCTTGCAGACTAGCGCGGGCACAGATACGCAGTATTTT

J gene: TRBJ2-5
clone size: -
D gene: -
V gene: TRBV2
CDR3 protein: CASSAWETQYF
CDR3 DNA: TGTGCCAGCAGCGCTTGGGAGACCCAGTACTTC

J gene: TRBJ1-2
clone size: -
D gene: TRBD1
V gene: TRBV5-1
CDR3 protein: CASSLGGGRDYGYTF
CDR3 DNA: TGCGCCAGCAGCTTAGGAGGGGGCCGGGACTATGGCTACACCTTC

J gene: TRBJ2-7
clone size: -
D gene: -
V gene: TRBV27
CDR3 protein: CASSLRRADEQYF
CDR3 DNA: TGTGCCAGCAGTTTACGCAGGGCCGACGAGCAGTACTTC

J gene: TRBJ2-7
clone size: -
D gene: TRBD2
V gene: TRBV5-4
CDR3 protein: CASSPQPVTSGGAYEQYF
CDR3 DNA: TGTGCCAGCAGCCCTCAGCCGGTTACTAGCGGGGGTGCCTACGAGCAGTACTTC

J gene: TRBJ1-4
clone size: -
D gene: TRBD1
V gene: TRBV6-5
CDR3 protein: CASSTGATNEKLFF
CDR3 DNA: TGTGCCAGCAGTACAGGGGCAACTAATGAAAAACTGTTTTTT

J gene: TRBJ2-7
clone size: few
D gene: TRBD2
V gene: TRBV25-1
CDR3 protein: CASSSSGGIYEQYF
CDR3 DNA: TGTGCCAGCAGTTCTAGCGGGGGGATCTACGAGCAGTACTTC

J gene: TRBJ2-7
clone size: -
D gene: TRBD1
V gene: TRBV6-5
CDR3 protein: CASSLTGGSYEQYF
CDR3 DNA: TGTGCCAGCAGTTTGACAGGGGGTTCCTACGAGCAGTACTTC

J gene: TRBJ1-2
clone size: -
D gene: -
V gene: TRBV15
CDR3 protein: CATSRDFLPQDGYTF
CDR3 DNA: TGTGCCACCAGCAGAGATTTCCTCCCACAGGATGGCTACACCTTC

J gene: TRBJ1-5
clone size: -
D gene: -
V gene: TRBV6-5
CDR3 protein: CASSIGESNQPQHF
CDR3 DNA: TGTGCCAGCAGCATCGGGGAAAGCAATCAGCCCCAGCATTTT

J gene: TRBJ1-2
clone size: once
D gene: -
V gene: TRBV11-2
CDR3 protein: CASSSWSSRANYGYTF
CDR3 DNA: TGTGCCAGCAGCTCTTGGTCGTCCCGGGCTAACTATGGCTACACCTTC

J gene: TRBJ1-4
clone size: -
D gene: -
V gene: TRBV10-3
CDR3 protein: CAISEPGQGLFF
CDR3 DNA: TGTGCCATCAGTGAACCTGGTCAGGGTCTGTTTTTT

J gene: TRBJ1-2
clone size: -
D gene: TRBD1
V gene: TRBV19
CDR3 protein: CASSPLGQGDYYGYTF
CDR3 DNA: TGTGCCAGTAGTCCCCTTGGACAGGGGGACTACTATGGCTACACCTTC